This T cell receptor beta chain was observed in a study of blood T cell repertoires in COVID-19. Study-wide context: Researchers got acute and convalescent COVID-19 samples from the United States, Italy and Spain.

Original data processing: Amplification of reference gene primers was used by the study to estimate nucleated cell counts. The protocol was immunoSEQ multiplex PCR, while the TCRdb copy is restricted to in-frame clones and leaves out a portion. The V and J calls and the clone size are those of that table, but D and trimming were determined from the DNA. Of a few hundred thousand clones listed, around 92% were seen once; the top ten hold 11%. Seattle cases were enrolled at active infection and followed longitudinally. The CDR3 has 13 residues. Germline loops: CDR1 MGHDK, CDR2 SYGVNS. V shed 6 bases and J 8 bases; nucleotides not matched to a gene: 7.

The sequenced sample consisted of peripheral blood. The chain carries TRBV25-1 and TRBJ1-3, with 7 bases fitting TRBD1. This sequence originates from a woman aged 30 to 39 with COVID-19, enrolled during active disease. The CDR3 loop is CASSDRVIDTIYF. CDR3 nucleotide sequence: TGTGCCAGCAGCGACAGGGTTATCGACACCATATATTTT. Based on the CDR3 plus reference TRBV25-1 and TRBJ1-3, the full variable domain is EADIYQTPRYLVIGTGKKITLECSQTMGHDKMYWYQQDPGMELHLIHYSYGVNSTEKGDLSSESTVSRIRTEHFPLTLESARPSHTSQYLCASSDRVIDTIYFGEGSWLTVV.